One TCR beta chain is described in this entry. The target antigen is unknown. TCRdb keeps only in-frame clones here, not all; method: immunoSEQ multiplex PCR. The data show tens of thousands of clones, roughly 88% seen once. The entry originates in a study of OX40 agonist ivuxolimab in advanced cancers. Study-level background: Ivuxolimab, an agonist antibody against OX40 (CD134), was given to patients. Of the patients, three showed partial responses, one with hepatocellular carcinoma and two with cutaneous melanoma. About 40% of patients had received prior checkpoint inhibitor therapy. Study-wide results and limits: In the 0.1 to 3.0 mg/kg range, CD4+ and CD8+ blood T cells had expanded clonally by week 6.

The V gene's germline CDR1 is SGHNT and CDR2 YYREEE (reference sequence). This CDR3 spans 17 amino acids. V was trimmed by 1 base and J by 3 bases, leaving 19 bases between them. The TCR sequence derives from an adult with an advanced solid tumor such as melanoma, head and neck, liver or kidney cancer. The sample in question was CD4+ or CD8+ T cells sorted from blood, obtained in a trial of the OX40 agonist ivuxolimab. This chain links TRBV5-4 with TRBJ1-2, with D perhaps matching TRBD1 (6 bases). Here the CDR3 reads CASSLPGAGGRDYGYTF. CDR3 DNA: TGTGCCAGCAGCTTGCCAGGGGCCGGGGGTCGTGACTATGGCTACACCTTC. The variable domain in full, with the rest retrieved from reference TRBV5-4 and TRBJ1-2, is ETGVTQSPTHLIKTRGQQVTLRCSSQSGHNTVSWYQQALGQGPQFIFQYYREEENGRGNFPPRFSGLQFPNYSSELNVNALELDDSALYLCASSLPGAGGRDYGYTFGSGTRLTVV.